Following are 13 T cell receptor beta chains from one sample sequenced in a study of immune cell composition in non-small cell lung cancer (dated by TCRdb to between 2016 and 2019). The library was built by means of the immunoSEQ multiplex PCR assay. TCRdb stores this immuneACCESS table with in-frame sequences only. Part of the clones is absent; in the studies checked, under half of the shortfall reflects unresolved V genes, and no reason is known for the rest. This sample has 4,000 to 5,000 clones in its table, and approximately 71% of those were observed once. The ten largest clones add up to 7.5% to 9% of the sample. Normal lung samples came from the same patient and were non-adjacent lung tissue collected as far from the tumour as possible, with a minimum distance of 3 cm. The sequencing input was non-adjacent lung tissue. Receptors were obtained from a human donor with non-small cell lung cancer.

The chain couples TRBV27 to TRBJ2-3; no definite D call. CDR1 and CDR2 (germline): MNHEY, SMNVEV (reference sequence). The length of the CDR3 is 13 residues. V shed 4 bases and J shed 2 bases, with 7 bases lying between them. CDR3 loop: CASSSPTTDTQYF. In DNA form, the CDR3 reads TGTGCCAGCAGTTCGCCAACCACAGATACGCAGTATTTT.

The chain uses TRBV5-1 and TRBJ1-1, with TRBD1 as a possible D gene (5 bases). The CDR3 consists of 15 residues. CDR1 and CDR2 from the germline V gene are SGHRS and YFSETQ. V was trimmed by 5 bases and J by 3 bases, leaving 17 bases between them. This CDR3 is CASRSGGWGDTEAFF. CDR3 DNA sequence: TGCGCCAGCAGGTCAGGAGGTTGGGGGGACACTGAAGCTTTCTTT.

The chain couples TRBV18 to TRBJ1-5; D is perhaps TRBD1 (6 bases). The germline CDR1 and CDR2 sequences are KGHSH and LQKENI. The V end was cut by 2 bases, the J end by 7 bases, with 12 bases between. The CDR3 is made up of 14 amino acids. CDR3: CASSPLQGKQPQHF. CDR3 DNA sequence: TGTGCCAGCTCACCATTACAGGGAAAACAGCCCCAGCATTTT.

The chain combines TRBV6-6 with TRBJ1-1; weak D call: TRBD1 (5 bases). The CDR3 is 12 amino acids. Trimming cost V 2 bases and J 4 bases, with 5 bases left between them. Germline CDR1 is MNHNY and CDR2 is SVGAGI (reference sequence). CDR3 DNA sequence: TGTGCCAGCAGTTACGGGGGCACTGAAGCTTTCTTT. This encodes CASSYGGTEAFF.

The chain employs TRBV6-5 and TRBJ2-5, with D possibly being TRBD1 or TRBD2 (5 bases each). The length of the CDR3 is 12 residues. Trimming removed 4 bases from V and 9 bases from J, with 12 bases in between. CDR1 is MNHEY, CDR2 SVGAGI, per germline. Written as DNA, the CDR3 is TGTGCCAGCAGTTCCTACCGGGGCCCCCAGTACTTC. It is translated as CASSSYRGPQYF.

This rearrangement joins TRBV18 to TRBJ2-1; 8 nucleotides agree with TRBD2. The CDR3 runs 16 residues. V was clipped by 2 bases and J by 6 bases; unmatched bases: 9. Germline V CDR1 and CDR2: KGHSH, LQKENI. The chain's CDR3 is CASSPIAGTRGNEQFF. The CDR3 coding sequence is TGTGCCAGCTCACCAATCGCCGGGACTAGAGGCAATGAGCAGTTCTTC.

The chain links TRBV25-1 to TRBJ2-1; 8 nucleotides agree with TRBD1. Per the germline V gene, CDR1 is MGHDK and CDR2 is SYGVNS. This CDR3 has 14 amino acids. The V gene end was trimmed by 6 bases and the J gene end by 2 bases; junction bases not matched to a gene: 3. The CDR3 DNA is TGTGCCAGCAGACAGGGGGGTACCTACAATGAGCAGTTCTTC. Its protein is CASRQGGTYNEQFF. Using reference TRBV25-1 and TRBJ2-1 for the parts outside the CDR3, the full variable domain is EADIYQTPRYLVIGTGKKITLECSQTMGHDKMYWYQQDPGMELHLIHYSYGVNSTEKGDLSSESTVSRIRTEHFPLTLESARPSHTSQYLCASRQGGTYNEQFFGPGTRLTVL.

CDR3 sequence reads: CASSESLGGNTIYF. The CDR3, as DNA: TGCGCCAGCAGTGAGTCGCTGGGGGGAAACACCATATATTTT. This rearrangement joins TRBV10-2 to TRBJ1-3; D remains ambiguous. The CDR3 has 14 amino acids. The V end lost 0 bases, the J end lost 4 bases, and 7 bases lay between the germline ends. The V gene's germline CDR1 is WSHSY and CDR2 SAAADI.

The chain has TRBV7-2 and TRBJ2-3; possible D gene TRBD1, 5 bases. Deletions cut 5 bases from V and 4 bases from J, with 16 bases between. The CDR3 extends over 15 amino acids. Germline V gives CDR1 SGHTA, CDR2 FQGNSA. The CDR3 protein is CASSKHKQGPDTQYF. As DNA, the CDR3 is TGTGCCAGCAGCAAGCATAAGCAGGGCCCAGATACGCAGTATTTT.

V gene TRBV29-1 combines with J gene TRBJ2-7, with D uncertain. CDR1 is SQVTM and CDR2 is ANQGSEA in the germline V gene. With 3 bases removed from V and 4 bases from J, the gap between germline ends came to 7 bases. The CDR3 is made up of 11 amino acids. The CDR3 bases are TGCAGCGTTGACATAGCATACGAGCAGTACTTC. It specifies CSVDIAYEQYF.

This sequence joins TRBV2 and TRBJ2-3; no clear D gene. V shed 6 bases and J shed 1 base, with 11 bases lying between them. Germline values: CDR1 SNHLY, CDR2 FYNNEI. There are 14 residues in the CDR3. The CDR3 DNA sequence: TGTGCCAGCAGGTGGTCAGCCGGCACAGATACGCAGTATTTT. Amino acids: CASRWSAGTDTQYF.

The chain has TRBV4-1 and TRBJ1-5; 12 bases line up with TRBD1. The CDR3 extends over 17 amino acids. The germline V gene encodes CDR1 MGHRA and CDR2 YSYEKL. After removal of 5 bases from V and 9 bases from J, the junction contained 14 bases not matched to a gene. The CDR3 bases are TGCGCCAGCAGCGTAGCGGGACAGGGGGCTGACGTTCGGCCCCAGCATTTT. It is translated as CASSVAGQGADVRPQHF.

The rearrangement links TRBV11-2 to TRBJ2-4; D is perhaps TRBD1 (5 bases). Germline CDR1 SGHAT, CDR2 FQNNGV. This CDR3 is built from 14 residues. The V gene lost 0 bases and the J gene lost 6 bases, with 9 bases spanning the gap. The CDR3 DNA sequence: TGTGCCAGCAGCTTAGACAGGGCGGCAAACATTCAGTACTTC. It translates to CASSLDRAANIQYF.